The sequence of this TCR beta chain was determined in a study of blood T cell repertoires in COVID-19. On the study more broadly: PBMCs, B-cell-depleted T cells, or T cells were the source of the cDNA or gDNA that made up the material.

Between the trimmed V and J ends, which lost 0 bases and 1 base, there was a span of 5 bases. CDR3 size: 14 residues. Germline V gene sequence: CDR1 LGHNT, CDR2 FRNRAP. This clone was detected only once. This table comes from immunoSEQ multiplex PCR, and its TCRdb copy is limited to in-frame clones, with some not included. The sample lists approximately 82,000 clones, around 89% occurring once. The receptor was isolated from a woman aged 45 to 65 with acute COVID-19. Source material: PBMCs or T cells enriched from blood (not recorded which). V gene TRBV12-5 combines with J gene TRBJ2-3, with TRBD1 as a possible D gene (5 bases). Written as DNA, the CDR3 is TGTGCTAGTGGTTTGGTACAGGGCACAGATACGCAGTATTTT. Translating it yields CASGLVQGTDTQYF.